Below, 11 T cell receptor beta chains from the same sample are listed, as sequenced in a study of technical replicates of blood from several donors (dated by TCRdb to the late 2010s). Library creation used the immunoSEQ multiplex PCR assay. Entries here come from immuneACCESS through TCRdb and include only in-frame sequences with V and J called. Some clones fail to appear in such tables; in the studies checked, an unresolved V gene covers under half of the shortfall, and the cause of the remainder is unknown. The sample yields tens of thousands of clones; around 86% were counted once. Of the sample, 5% to 6.5% is held by the ten largest clones. Sample: PBMCs. Source of these receptors: a human donor in good health. Some clones in this sample may be carry-over from other donors' samples.

This chain links TRBV12-5 with TRBJ2-3, with D unresolved. In germline, CDR1 is LGHNT, CDR2 FRNRAP. This CDR3 comprises 13 residues. Trimming shortened V by 2 bases and J by 2 bases, and 5 bases separated the two germline ends. CDR3 sequence reads: CASGLINTDTQYF. The CDR3, as DNA: TGTGCTAGTGGTTTGATCAACACAGATACGCAGTATTTT.

The chain carries TRBV25-1 and TRBJ2-2; 9 nucleotides align to TRBD2. The J segment lost 9 bases and the V segment lost 7 bases, leaving 6 bases of the junction unmatched. The CDR3 loop spans 13 amino acids. Germline V gene sequence: CDR1 MGHDK, CDR2 SYGVNS. The CDR3, as DNA: TGTGCCAGCACGGCGGGGGGGCGCCGGGAGCTGTTTTTT. It translates to CASTAGGRRELFF.

The chain is built from TRBV5-1 and TRBJ1-4, with D possibly matching TRBD1 (5 bases). CDR1 is SGHRS and CDR2 is YFSETQ in the germline V gene. The CDR3 totals 18 residues. The V and J ends lost 0 bases and 0 bases respectively, with 15 bases between them. Written as DNA, the CDR3 is TGCGCCAGCAGCTTGGGATGGGGACTTGGGGCAACTAATGAAAAACTGTTTTTT. Translated, it gives CASSLGWGLGATNEKLFF.

J is TRBJ1-1 and V is TRBV7-9, with 8 bases lining up with TRBD1. Per germline, CDR1 SEHNR and CDR2 FQNEAQ (reference sequence). The CDR3 totals 14 residues. After removal of 3 bases from V and 5 bases from J, the junction contained 5 bases not matched to a gene. Here the CDR3 reads CASSFRGRGTEAFF. The CDR3 DNA reads TGTGCCAGCAGCTTCAGGGGGCGGGGAACTGAAGCTTTCTTT.

The rearrangement joins TRBV5-1 to TRBJ2-3; TRBD1 matches 7 bases. CDR3 length equals 13 residues. CDR1 and CDR2 from the germline V gene are SGHRS and YFSETQ. The trim removed 4 bases at V and 1 base at J, leaving 0 bases unmatched. The CDR3 protein is CASSTGGTDTQYF. CDR3 sequence (DNA): TGCGCCAGCAGCACAGGGGGCACAGATACGCAGTATTTT.

The V gene is TRBV4-2, the J gene TRBJ1-3; D is uncertain. Trimming stripped 4 bases from V and 4 bases from J, with 20 bases between. The CDR3 consists of 17 residues. Germline loops: CDR1 LGHNA, CDR2 YNFKEQ. The CDR3 nucleotides read TGTGCCAGCAGCCCGTTCGGTGGGCAAGTTGGAGGAAACACCATATATTTT. The encoded protein is CASSPFGGQVGGNTIYF.

This clone showed up just once. The CDR3 spells CASSFPWTAPTEAFF. CDR3 in DNA: TGTGCCAGCAGCTTTCCCTGGACAGCACCGACTGAAGCTTTCTTT. The chain couples TRBV5-5 to TRBJ1-1, with D possibly matching TRBD1 (6 bases). The CDR3 extends over 15 amino acids. Per the germline V gene, CDR1 is SGHKS and CDR2 is YYEKEE (reference sequence). V was cut by 2 bases and J by 5 bases, with 16 bases left in between.

The chain carries TRBV6-5 and TRBJ2-2; TRBD2 aligns across 8 bases. The junction had 11 bases not matched to a gene; V was cut back by 11 bases and J by 3 bases. Germline assignment: CDR1 MNHEY and CDR2 SVGAGI. This CDR3 comprises 15 residues. The CDR3 sequence is CAVKTGGADTGELFF. The DNA for the CDR3 is TGTGCCGTCAAAACCGGGGGGGCGGACACCGGGGAGCTGTTTTTT.

The CDR3 here is CASSYASPGYNQPQHF. CDR3 nucleotides: TGTGCCAGCAGTTACGCAAGCCCAGGGTACAATCAGCCCCAGCATTTT. This chain joins TRBV6-5 and TRBJ1-5; maybe TRBD1 (5 bases). The CDR3 loop spans 16 amino acids. With 2 bases removed from V and 3 bases from J, the gap between germline ends came to 14 bases. Looked up from germline, CDR1 is MNHEY and CDR2 is SVGAGI.

V usage is TRBV6-5 and J usage is TRBJ1-2; D remains ambiguous. The CDR3 totals 16 residues. Germline V CDR1 and CDR2: MNHEY, SVGAGI. V lost 4 bases to trimming and J lost 0 bases, with 15 bases between them. DNA for the CDR3: TGTGCCAGCAGTTTTAGCTCGGCAGCAGCTAACTATGGCTACACCTTC. Translating it yields CASSFSSAAANYGYTF.

Turning to this clone: Within the sample, other DNA sequences also encode this same CDR3. The chain recombines TRBV5-1 with TRBJ2-1; possibly TRBD2 for D (6 bases). The length of the CDR3 is 14 residues. Germline loops: CDR1 SGHRS, CDR2 YFSETQ. Trimming left V 4 bases short and J 2 bases short, with 10 bases between. Here the CDR3 reads CASSGSGAYNEQFF. The CDR3 region has the DNA TGCGCCAGCAGCGGTAGCGGCGCCTACAATGAGCAGTTCTTC.